The subject of this entry is one TCR beta chain. Its specificity is not known. This sample was taken from a study of T cells after yellow fever vaccination. Universal primer sites and UMIs were introduced during 5'RACE template-switching synthesis of TCR cDNA. TCRdb re-analysed the 5' RACE reads in MiXCR, keeping a single row per CDR3 protein. This sample has tens of thousands of distinct CDR3 sequences; roughly 7.4% occur once, and the top ten carry roughly two fifths. Germline CDR1 SGHAT, CDR2 FQNNGV. The CDR3 runs 14 residues. V lost 3 bases and J 0 bases, leaving 5 bases between the germline ends. General study results and limits: Only a small proportion of the clonotypes turned up in both the CD4 and the CD8 compartments, likely arising from convergent recombination. Post-booster repertoires again held most primary-vaccination clones (about 96% CD4, about 90% CD8).

This clonotype originated in a man aged 25 to 40 who received the YFV17D yellow fever vaccine. V and J are TRBV11-2 and TRBJ2-2; D remains ambiguous. The sequencing used CD8+ T cells sorted from PBMCs, collected on the day of the yellow fever booster vaccination. The CDR3 DNA is TGTGCCAGCAGCTTCCTCACGAACACCGGGGAGCTGTTTTTT. Its protein is CASSFLTNTGELFF.